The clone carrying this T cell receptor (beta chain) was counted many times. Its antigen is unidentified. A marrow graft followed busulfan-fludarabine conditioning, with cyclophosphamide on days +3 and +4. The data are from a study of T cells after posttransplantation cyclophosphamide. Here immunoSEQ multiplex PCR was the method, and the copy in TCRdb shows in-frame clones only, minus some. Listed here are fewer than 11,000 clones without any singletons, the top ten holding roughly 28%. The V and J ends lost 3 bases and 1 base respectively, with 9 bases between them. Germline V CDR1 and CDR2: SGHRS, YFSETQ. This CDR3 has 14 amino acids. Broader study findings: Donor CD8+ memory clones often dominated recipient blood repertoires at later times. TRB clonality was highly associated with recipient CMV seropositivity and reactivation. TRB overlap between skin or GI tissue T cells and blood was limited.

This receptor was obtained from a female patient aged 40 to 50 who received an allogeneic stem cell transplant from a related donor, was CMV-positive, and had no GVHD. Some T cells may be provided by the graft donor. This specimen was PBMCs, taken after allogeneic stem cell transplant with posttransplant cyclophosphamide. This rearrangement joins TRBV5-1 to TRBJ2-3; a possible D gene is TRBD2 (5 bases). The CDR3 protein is CASSSTGGTDTQYF. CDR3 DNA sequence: TGCGCCAGCAGCTCCACCGGGGGCACAGATACGCAGTATTTT.